The T cell receptor beta chain described here comes from a study of cytomegalovirus exposure and HLA in healthy donors. The PCR employed 60 Vbeta primers together with 13 Jbeta primers. Method: immunoSEQ multiplex PCR; TCRdb's copy keeps in-frame clones and lacks some. The data hold some 150,000 clones, with 80% observed a single time. This clone was counted a single time. The CDR3 extends over 11 amino acids. V was shortened by 9 bases and J by 3 bases, with 6 bases between the two germline ends. The germline V gene encodes CDR1 MNHEY and CDR2 SVGAGI. This sequence was found in a young man in good health and CMV-seropositive. The gene calls are TRBV6-5 and TRBJ2-1; unclear D gene. The sample comprised PBMCs. CDR3 nucleotides: TGTGCCAGGTTAATCTACAATGAGCAGTTCTTC. Residues: CARLIYNEQFF.